Listed below are T cell receptor beta chains from one sample, sequenced in a study of blood T cells in healthy people across ages. MiXCR, run by TCRdb on the 5' RACE reads, gives a single entry per CDR3 protein. The sample lists 1.5 million to 2 million distinct CDR3 sequences, roughly 52% seen once, with over 2% in the top ten. The sample comprised blood. The source is a woman in her thirties or forties in good health. CDR3s include the opening cysteine and the closing phenylalanine or tryptophan. The order of the fields is clone size, V gene, J gene, D gene, CDR3 length, CDR3 DNA, CDR3 protein. A D gene is named only where the DNA matches it firmly. Some rows have no size entry. The others give once, few or many, or a class for an expanded clone.

clone size: few; V gene: TRBV4-3; J gene: TRBJ1-2; D gene: -; CDR3 length: 15; CDR3 DNA: TGCGCCAGAAGCCAAAGGCAGAGAAATATAGATGGCTACACCTTC; CDR3 protein: CARSQRQRNIDGYTF
clone size: many; V gene: TRBV29-1; J gene: TRBJ2-7; D gene: -; CDR3 length: 13; CDR3 DNA: TGCAGCGCTACGACAGAAGCCTCCTACGAGCAGTACTTC; CDR3 protein: CSATTEASYEQYF
clone size: -; V gene: TRBV7-6; J gene: TRBJ2-3; D gene: TRBD2; CDR3 length: 21; CDR3 DNA: TGTGCCAGCAGCCTAACGCGGACTAGCGGGGAGATACATACTAGCACAGATACGCAGTATTTT; CDR3 protein: CASSLTRTSGEIHTSTDTQYF
clone size: few; V gene: TRBV12-3/TRBV12-4; J gene: TRBJ2-7; D gene: -; CDR3 length: 15; CDR3 DNA: TGTGCCAGCAGTTTAGGTGGGGGAGACTCCTACGAGCAGTACTTC; CDR3 protein: CASSLGGGDSYEQYF
clone size: -; V gene: TRBV28; J gene: TRBJ1-5; D gene: TRBD1; CDR3 length: 17; CDR3 DNA: TGTGCCAGCAGCCAACCCCCAGGGGGGTTCCACAATCAGCCCCAGCATTTT; CDR3 protein: CASSQPPGGFHNQPQHF
clone size: few; V gene: TRBV25-1; J gene: TRBJ2-5; D gene: -; CDR3 length: 13; CDR3 DNA: TGTGCCAGCAGCTGGACAAACCAAGAGACCCAGTACTTC; CDR3 protein: CASSWTNQETQYF
clone size: -; V gene: TRBV4-1; J gene: TRBJ1-2; D gene: -; CDR3 length: 12; CDR3 DNA: TGCGCCAGCAGCCAAGATTTCCAGGGACACACCTTC; CDR3 protein: CASSQDFQGHTF
clone size: -; V gene: TRBV6-6; J gene: TRBJ1-6; D gene: -; CDR3 length: 15; CDR3 DNA: TGTGCCAGCAGTTACTCGGACTGGAACAATTCACCCCTCCACTTT; CDR3 protein: CASSYSDWNNSPLHF
clone size: few; V gene: TRBV6-5; J gene: TRBJ2-5; D gene: -; CDR3 length: 13; CDR3 DNA: TGTGCCAGCAGTTACAGACCCCAAGAGACCCAGTACTTC; CDR3 protein: CASSYRPQETQYF
clone size: few; V gene: TRBV20-1; J gene: TRBJ2-5; D gene: TRBD2; CDR3 length: 17; CDR3 DNA: TGCAGTGCTAGACCCTCTGGGCGGGGGGCCCATCAGGAGACCCAGTACTTC; CDR3 protein: CSARPSGRGAHQETQYF
clone size: once; V gene: TRBV28; J gene: TRBJ1-5; D gene: -; CDR3 length: 14; CDR3 DNA: TGTGCCGGCGCGGCAACAGGGATCAATCAGCCCCAGCATTTT; CDR3 protein: CAGAATGINQPQHF
clone size: -; V gene: TRBV28; J gene: TRBJ2-3; D gene: TRBD1; CDR3 length: 15; CDR3 DNA: TGTGCCAGCAGTCCCCCGGGACAGGCCACAGATACGCAGTATTTT; CDR3 protein: CASSPPGQATDTQYF
clone size: -; V gene: TRBV12-3/TRBV12-4; J gene: TRBJ2-3; D gene: TRBD2; CDR3 length: 15; CDR3 DNA: TGTGCCAGCAGTTTCGGGACTAGCGGGGGACGTACGCAGTATTTT; CDR3 protein: CASSFGTSGGRTQYF
clone size: -; V gene: TRBV6-2/TRBV6-3; J gene: TRBJ1-2; D gene: -; CDR3 length: 15; CDR3 DNA: TGTGCCAGCAGCCTTCCCGGACCCGGACCTGGGGGCTACACCTTC; CDR3 protein: CASSLPGPGPGGYTF
clone size: -; V gene: TRBV24-1; J gene: TRBJ2-3; D gene: -; CDR3 length: 15; CDR3 DNA: TGTGCCACCAGTGATTTGTGGGACGGCTTGGATGCGCAGTATTTT; CDR3 protein: CATSDLWDGLDAQYF
clone size: few; V gene: TRBV15; J gene: TRBJ2-1; D gene: -; CDR3 length: 14; CDR3 DNA: TGTGCCACCAGCACTACAGGGTCCTACAATGAGCAGTTCTTC; CDR3 protein: CATSTTGSYNEQFF
clone size: -; V gene: TRBV27; J gene: TRBJ2-6; D gene: -; CDR3 length: 16; CDR3 DNA: TGTGCCAGCAGTCCCGAGGGCGTTTCTGGGGCCAACGTCCTGACTTTC; CDR3 protein: CASSPEGVSGANVLTF
clone size: few; V gene: TRBV29-1; J gene: TRBJ1-2; D gene: -; CDR3 length: 12; CDR3 DNA: TGCAGCGTCCGACAGAACAACTATGGCTACACCTTC; CDR3 protein: CSVRQNNYGYTF
clone size: -; V gene: TRBV27; J gene: TRBJ2-7; D gene: TRBD1; CDR3 length: 15; CDR3 DNA: TGTGCCAGCAGTTTAGGACAGGGCTATCGGTACGAGCAGTACTTC; CDR3 protein: CASSLGQGYRYEQYF
clone size: -; V gene: TRBV19; J gene: TRBJ2-3; D gene: -; CDR3 length: 14; CDR3 DNA: TGTGCCAGTAGTCCCCGACAGGGCGGGAATACGCAGTATTTT; CDR3 protein: CASSPRQGGNTQYF
clone size: -; V gene: TRBV2; J gene: TRBJ2-1; D gene: -; CDR3 length: 13; CDR3 DNA: TGTGCCAGCAGTGACGGCGGCCGGAATGCGCAGTTCTTC; CDR3 protein: CASSDGGRNAQFF
clone size: -; V gene: TRBV12-3/TRBV12-4; J gene: TRBJ1-6; D gene: -; CDR3 length: 13; CDR3 DNA: TGTGCCAGCGGCAGGGGAGGATATTCACCCCTCCACTTT; CDR3 protein: CASGRGGYSPLHF
clone size: once; V gene: TRBV6-5; J gene: TRBJ1-2; D gene: -; CDR3 length: 11; CDR3 DNA: TGTGCCAGCGGCCAGGGGCATGGCTACACCTTC; CDR3 protein: CASGQGHGYTF
clone size: -; V gene: TRBV14; J gene: TRBJ2-4; D gene: TRBD1; CDR3 length: 17; CDR3 DNA: TGTGCCAGCAGCCAAGTGACAGGGGTACCTGCCAAAAACATTCAGTACTTC; CDR3 protein: CASSQVTGVPAKNIQYF
clone size: -; V gene: TRBV6-1; J gene: TRBJ1-2; D gene: TRBD1; CDR3 length: 16; CDR3 DNA: TGTGCCAGCAGCACCGGGACAGGGGGCATATGGTATGGCTACACCTTC; CDR3 protein: CASSTGTGGIWYGYTF
clone size: -; V gene: TRBV10-3; J gene: TRBJ2-3; D gene: -; CDR3 length: 15; CDR3 DNA: TGTGCCATCAGTGAGGGCAGGGAGATCACAGATACGCAGTATTTT; CDR3 protein: CAISEGREITDTQYF
clone size: -; V gene: TRBV5-1; J gene: TRBJ2-7; D gene: -; CDR3 length: 14; CDR3 DNA: TGCGCCAGCAGCTCCCAGACGACAAGTCCGGAGCAGTACTTC; CDR3 protein: CASSSQTTSPEQYF
clone size: few; V gene: TRBV4-3; J gene: TRBJ1-2; D gene: -; CDR3 length: 13; CDR3 DNA: TGCGCCAGCAGCCAAGAGGTGTGGAATGGCTACACCTTC; CDR3 protein: CASSQEVWNGYTF
clone size: -; V gene: TRBV6-6; J gene: TRBJ2-5; D gene: -; CDR3 length: 17; CDR3 DNA: TGTACCAGCAGTCCCCGCGAGGGGGGGCCGTGGCAAGAGACCCAGTACTTC; CDR3 protein: CTSSPREGGPWQETQYF
clone size: few; V gene: TRBV6-6; J gene: TRBJ2-3; D gene: TRBD1; CDR3 length: 13; CDR3 DNA: TGTGCCAGCACCGACAGGGGAACAGATACGCAGTATTTT; CDR3 protein: CASTDRGTDTQYF
clone size: -; V gene: TRBV7-2; J gene: TRBJ2-7; D gene: TRBD1; CDR3 length: 16; CDR3 DNA: TGTGCCAGCAGCTTAAGTCTACAGGGGCTGCTCCACGAGCAGTACTTC; CDR3 protein: CASSLSLQGLLHEQYF
clone size: few; V gene: TRBV24-1; J gene: TRBJ2-7; D gene: TRBD1; CDR3 length: 14; CDR3 DNA: TGTGCCACCAGTGATCCCCGGGACAGCTACGAGCAGTACTTC; CDR3 protein: CATSDPRDSYEQYF
clone size: -; V gene: TRBV6-6; J gene: TRBJ2-5; D gene: -; CDR3 length: 13; CDR3 DNA: TGTGCCAGCACCCCGTGGTCAAAAGAGACCCAGTACTTC; CDR3 protein: CASTPWSKETQYF
clone size: many; V gene: TRBV6-1; J gene: TRBJ2-7; D gene: -; CDR3 length: 15; CDR3 DNA: TGTGCCAGCAGTGAAGACGGGGGCGGTTCCTACGAGCAGTACTTC; CDR3 protein: CASSEDGGGSYEQYF
clone size: -; V gene: TRBV15; J gene: TRBJ2-5; D gene: -; CDR3 length: 15; CDR3 DNA: TGTGCCACCAGCAGAGTGGGCAGGGTAGAAGAGACCCAGTACTTC; CDR3 protein: CATSRVGRVEETQYF
clone size: -; V gene: TRBV20-1; J gene: TRBJ2-1; D gene: TRBD2; CDR3 length: 15; CDR3 DNA: TGCAGTGCCACTAGAGGTTGGGGAGGGGCGGATGAGCAGTTCTTC; CDR3 protein: CSATRGWGGADEQFF
clone size: -; V gene: TRBV6-6; J gene: TRBJ1-2; D gene: TRBD1; CDR3 length: 15; CDR3 DNA: TGTGCCAGCAGTTTTGACAGGGGTTCTAACTATGGCTACACCTTC; CDR3 protein: CASSFDRGSNYGYTF
clone size: -; V gene: TRBV6-5; J gene: TRBJ1-1; D gene: -; CDR3 length: 15; CDR3 DNA: TGTGCCAGCAGTTACGGGGTTGGAGACAGCCCTGAAGCTTTCTTT; CDR3 protein: CASSYGVGDSPEAFF
clone size: -; V gene: TRBV13; J gene: TRBJ1-1; D gene: TRBD1; CDR3 length: 16; CDR3 DNA: TGTGCCAGCAGCTTACTGCGGACAGGGATGAACACTGAAGCTTTCTTT; CDR3 protein: CASSLLRTGMNTEAFF
clone size: -; V gene: TRBV4-3; J gene: TRBJ2-4; D gene: TRBD1; CDR3 length: 15; CDR3 DNA: TGCGCCAGCAGCCAAGGACAGGGGTGGGAAAACATTCAGTACTTC; CDR3 protein: CASSQGQGWENIQYF
clone size: once; V gene: TRBV20-1; J gene: TRBJ2-1; D gene: TRBD2; CDR3 length: 12; CDR3 DNA: TGCAGTGCCCCGGGACTAGTTTATGAGCAGTTCTTC; CDR3 protein: CSAPGLVYEQFF
clone size: few; V gene: TRBV4-3; J gene: TRBJ2-2; D gene: -; CDR3 length: 15; CDR3 DNA: TGCGCCAGCAGCCAACTACAGGGAGCACGAGGGGAGCTGTTTTTT; CDR3 protein: CASSQLQGARGELFF
clone size: -; V gene: TRBV29-1; J gene: TRBJ1-4; D gene: -; CDR3 length: 14; CDR3 DNA: TGCAGCGTCTACTTACAGGGATTTTATGAAAAACTGTTTTTT; CDR3 protein: CSVYLQGFYEKLFF
clone size: -; V gene: TRBV6-2/TRBV6-3; J gene: TRBJ1-6; D gene: -; CDR3 length: 17; CDR3 DNA: TGTGCCAGCAGCCTATTACGAACCGGGGGCAAAAATTCACCCCTCCACTTT; CDR3 protein: CASSLLRTGGKNSPLHF
clone size: -; V gene: TRBV13; J gene: TRBJ2-3; D gene: TRBD1; CDR3 length: 15; CDR3 DNA: TGTGCCAGCAGCTTCGGACAGGGGGATACAGATACGCAGTATTTT; CDR3 protein: CASSFGQGDTDTQYF
clone size: few; V gene: TRBV2; J gene: TRBJ1-2; D gene: TRBD1; CDR3 length: 13; CDR3 DNA: TGTGCCCCCGCAAGGGGGCGGCTCTATGGCTACACCTTC; CDR3 protein: CAPARGRLYGYTF
clone size: few; V gene: TRBV13; J gene: TRBJ2-5; D gene: -; CDR3 length: 15; CDR3 DNA: TGTGCCAGCAGCTTTAACAGGGTAGGGCAAGAGACCCAGTACTTC; CDR3 protein: CASSFNRVGQETQYF
clone size: -; V gene: TRBV7-2; J gene: TRBJ1-1; D gene: TRBD1; CDR3 length: 15; CDR3 DNA: TGTGCCAGCAGCACCGACAGGGCCCGGAACACTGAAGCTTTCTTT; CDR3 protein: CASSTDRARNTEAFF
clone size: -; V gene: TRBV3-1; J gene: TRBJ2-7; D gene: -; CDR3 length: 13; CDR3 DNA: TGTGCCAGCAGCCATACTGGCCTGGGGGAGCAGTACTTC; CDR3 protein: CASSHTGLGEQYF